The 23 T cell receptor beta chains reported below all come from one sample, sequenced in a study of shared clonotypes between healthy human individuals. Clones were sequenced by immunoSEQ multiplex PCR, and TCRdb holds only the in-frame ones, with some missing. The table has some 450,000 clones, around 77% seen once. The sample taken for sequencing was PBMCs. These receptors all come from a woman between 35 and 50 years old in good health. Some clones in this sample may be carry-over from other donors' samples.

With regard to this clone: This CDR3 is also generated by other DNA sequences in the sample. The genes are TRBV11-2 and TRBJ2-6; D is unresolved. CDR1 is SGHAT and CDR2 is FQNNGV in the germline V gene. The CDR3 covers 15 residues. Between the trimmed V and J ends, which lost 1 base and 0 bases, there was a span of 4 bases. This chain's CDR3 is CASSLGLSGANVLTF. DNA for the CDR3: TGTGCCAGCAGCTTAGGCCTCTCTGGGGCCAACGTCCTGACTTTC. The full variable domain, its missing parts supplied by reference TRBV11-2 and TRBJ2-6, is EAGVAQSPRYKIIEKRQSVAFWCNPISGHATLYWYQQILGQGPKLLIQFQNNGVVDDSQLPKDRFSAERLKGVDSTLKIQPAKLEDSAVYLCASSLGLSGANVLTFGAGSRLTVL.

In regard to this clone: A much larger clone is a single base away; this may be a read error. This rearrangement joins TRBV7-8 to TRBJ2-2; TRBD2 matches at 11 bases. CDR3 length equals 16 residues. Germline V gene lookup returns CDR1 SGHVS and CDR2 FQNEAQ. The CDR3 reads CASREPGLAASGELLF. In DNA form, the CDR3 reads TGTGCCAGCAGGGAACCGGGACTAGCGGCCTCCGGGGAGCTGCTTTTT.

Notes on this clone: In this CDR3 the conserved last residue, phenylalanine or tryptophan, is missing, so a read error is likely. This sequence joins TRBV30 and TRBJ1-4; D uncertain. The germline V gene encodes CDR1 GTSNPN and CDR2 SVGIG (reference sequence). This CDR3 region has 12 residues. V shed 2 bases and J shed 8 bases, with 9 bases lying between them. DNA of the CDR3: TGTGCCTGGAGTACGAACGGAGAAAAACTGTTTCTT. This gives the protein CAWSTNGEKLFL.

V and J are TRBV10-3 and TRBJ2-1; D unresolved. The CDR3 has 14 residues. Looked up from germline, CDR1 is ENHRY and CDR2 is SYGVKD. V was pared by 7 bases and J by 0 bases, with 10 bases between. The CDR3 is CAIMGQNSYNEQFF. The CDR3 DNA sequence: TGTGCCATCATGGGCCAAAACTCCTACAATGAGCAGTTCTTC.

This rearrangement joins TRBV5-6 to TRBJ1-1, with a possible D match to TRBD1 (5 bases). Per the germline V gene, CDR1 is SGHDT and CDR2 is YYEEEE. The CDR3 extends over 15 amino acids. Trimming removed 5 bases from V and 3 bases from J, with 17 bases in between. The CDR3 DNA reads TGTGCCAGCAGATCTAGACAGTGGGATTACACTGAAGCTTTCTTT. Its translation: CASRSRQWDYTEAFF.

This chain links TRBV5-1 with TRBJ2-5; the match to TRBD2 covers 10 bases. The V gene's germline CDR1 is SGHRS and CDR2 YFSETQ. The V gene end was trimmed by 4 bases and the J gene end by 5 bases; junction bases not matched to a gene: 8. The CDR3 runs 15 residues. For the CDR3, the DNA is TGCGCCAGCAGCCCATCAAGCGGGAGGGTGGAGACCCAGTACTTC. Amino acids: CASSPSSGRVETQYF.

V gene TRBV29-1 combines with J gene TRBJ1-1; tentatively, D is TRBD1 (6 bases). The CDR3 length is 13 residues. V shed 6 bases and J shed 3 bases, with 14 bases lying between them. CDR1 and CDR2 from the germline V gene are SQVTM and ANQGSEA. CDR3 DNA: TGCAGCGTGGGGGGGGCTACCGACACTGAAGCTTTCTTT. It translates to CSVGGATDTEAFF. The full variable domain, its missing parts supplied by reference TRBV29-1 and TRBJ1-1, is SAVISQKPSRDICQRGTSLTIQCQVDSQVTMMFWYRQQPGQSLTLIATANQGSEATYESGFVIDKFPISRPNLTFSTLTVSNMSPEDSSIYLCSVGGATDTEAFFGQGTRLTVV.

This clone has a single count. The rearrangement uses TRBV6-1 and TRBJ2-2, with D possibly being TRBD1 (6 bases). Germline V gene lookup returns CDR1 MNHNS and CDR2 SASEGT. V lost 8 bases and J 6 bases, leaving 13 bases between the germline ends. The CDR3 spans 13 residues. Here the CDR3 DNA reads TGTGCCAGCTCCTACAGGGACGCCGGGGAGCTGTTTTTT. It codes for CASSYRDAGELFF.

The rearrangement joins TRBV6-6 to TRBJ1-4; possibly TRBD1 for D (5 bases). The germline V gene has CDR1 MNHNY and CDR2 SVGAGI (reference sequence). The CDR3 covers 14 residues. V was cut by 7 bases and J by 8 bases, with 17 bases left in between. Here the CDR3 reads CASNPRAGGEKLFF. DNA of the CDR3: TGTGCCAGCAATCCAAGGGCTGGGGGGGAAAAACTGTTTTTT.

This clone came up a few times. This chain links TRBV6-5 with TRBJ2-6; no firm D call. The V and J ends lost 5 bases and 0 bases respectively, with 8 bases between them. Germline V gives CDR1 MNHEY, CDR2 SVGAGI. The CDR3 is made up of 15 amino acids. The CDR3 DNA is TGTGCCAGCAGTGCGGAGAACTCTGGGGCCAACGTCCTGACTTTC. Its translation: CASSAENSGANVLTF.

There are many counts of this clone. The DNA of the CDR3 is TGTGCCAGCAGTGAAGCTAGTAGCGGGAGGGCCGCCAACGTCCTGACTTTC. This encodes CASSEASSGRAANVLTF. The chain carries TRBV6-1 and TRBJ2-6; 11 nucleotides match TRBD2. The CDR3 runs to 17 residues. CDR1 is MNHNS and CDR2 is SASEGT in the germline V gene. J lost 7 bases, V lost 0 bases, and 5 bases had no gene match.

About this clone: A far larger clone is a single base away, which makes a read error likely. The V gene is TRBV6-1, the J gene TRBJ2-1; 7 nucleotides agree with TRBD2. The CDR3 has 16 residues. The V gene's germline CDR1 is MNHNS and CDR2 SASEGT. CDR3 in amino acids: CAGSETSVLPYNEQFF. CDR3 DNA: TGTGCCGGCAGTGAAACTAGCGTATTACCCTACAATGAGCAGTTCTTC.

This clone is a singleton in its sample. The rearrangement links TRBV10-1 to TRBJ2-5; no reliable D call. The V end lost 3 bases, the J end lost 5 bases, and 7 bases lay between the germline ends. This CDR3 is built from 12 residues. Germline V CDR1 and CDR2: WNHNN, SYGVQD (reference sequence). The CDR3 nucleotides read TGCGCCAGCAGTGAAGGCCGGGAGACCCAGTACTTC. Protein sequence: CASSEGRETQYF.

The chain carries TRBV6-1 and TRBJ2-7, with unresolved D. The ends were cut back, 8 bases at V and 5 bases at J, with 19 bases in the middle. Germline CDR1 and CDR2: MNHNS and SASEGT. The CDR3 covers 14 residues. The CDR3, as DNA: TGTGCCAGCGGCCGCCGGCTCGGCGGAAACGAGCAGTACTTC. It yields the protein CASGRRLGGNEQYF.

The rearrangement joins TRBV6-1 to TRBJ1-2, with unresolved D. The CDR3 covers 14 residues. Germline CDR1 MNHNS, CDR2 SASEGT. V shed 1 base and J shed 4 bases, with 10 bases lying between them. The CDR3 nucleotides read TGTGCCAGCAGTGAAGTAGTGGAGATCTATGGCTACACCTTC. It encodes CASSEVVEIYGYTF.

Notes on this clone: The junction departs from germline at one end; a sequencing error may be responsible. The V gene is TRBV11-1, the J gene TRBJ2-7; D may be TRBD2 (5 bases). The CDR3 runs 13 residues. Germline values: CDR1 SGHAT, CDR2 FQDESV (reference sequence). DNA for the CDR3: TGTGCCAGCAGCTTAGCTCCCGGGATACCTTCTAACTTC. Its protein product is CASSLAPGIPSNF.

The rearrangement links TRBV5-1 to TRBJ2-1; 14 nucleotides agree with TRBD2. Germline V CDR1 and CDR2: SGHRS, YFSETQ. The CDR3 length is 17 residues. Trimming at V came to 1 base and at J to 6 bases, leaving 6 bases not matched to a gene. CDR3 coding DNA: TGCGCCAGCAGCTTGTGGGGACTAGCGGGAGTACCCAATGAGCAGTTCTTC. Amino acid sequence: CASSLWGLAGVPNEQFF.

The V and J genes are TRBV19 and TRBJ2-2, with D perhaps being TRBD1 or TRBD2 (5 bases each). Germline V lookup: CDR1 LNHDA, CDR2 SQIVND (reference sequence). CDR3 length: 15 amino acids. Trimming left V 5 bases short and J 7 bases short, with 17 bases between. CDR3 bases: TGTGCCAGTAGTCCCCCCCCGGGACGAGGCGGGGAGCTGTTTTTT. Translating gives CASSPPPGRGGELFF. Filled out from reference TRBV19 and TRBJ2-2, the complete variable domain reads DGGITQSPKYLFRKEGQNVTLSCEQNLNHDAMYWYRQDPGQGLRLIYYSQIVNDFQKGDIAEGYSVSREKKESFPLTVTSAQKNPTAFYLCASSPPPGRGGELFFGEGSRLTVL.

The chain joins TRBV28 to TRBJ1-4, with D unclear. Looked up from germline, CDR1 is MDHEN and CDR2 is SYDVKM. Trimming left V 9 bases short and J 3 bases short, with 5 bases between. The CDR3 consists of 11 residues. The CDR3: CASRANEKLFF. CDR3 coding DNA: TGTGCCAGTAGGGCTAATGAAAAACTGTTTTTT.

This chain links TRBV5-1 with TRBJ1-4, with 7 positions matching TRBD1. V lost 4 bases, J lost 8 bases, and 8 bases stayed unmatched. The CDR3 is 14 amino acids. Germline-derived CDR1 and CDR2 are SGHRS and YFSETQ. CDR3 coding DNA: TGCGCCAGCAGCCCGGGACAGAGGGTGGAAAAACTGTTTTTT. It translates to CASSPGQRVEKLFF.

The J gene is TRBJ2-5, the V gene TRBV9, with no clear D. The CDR3 totals 14 residues. Per germline, CDR1 SGDLS and CDR2 YYNGEE. Trimming pared 5 bases from V and 0 bases from J, leaving 11 bases between. CDR3 in amino acids: CASSYSQNQETQYF. The CDR3, as DNA: TGTGCCAGCAGTTATTCCCAGAACCAAGAGACCCAGTACTTC.

This chain joins TRBV6-1 and TRBJ2-3, with a weak D call TRBD2 (6 bases). V lost 7 bases, J lost 0 bases, and 14 bases lay in between. CDR3 length: 15 amino acids. CDR1 is MNHNS, CDR2 SASEGT, per germline. The CDR3 sequence: CASTELAHSTDTQYF. The CDR3 nucleotides read TGTGCCAGCACCGAACTAGCACATAGCACAGATACGCAGTATTTT.

V and J are TRBV28 and TRBJ2-7; TRBD1 agrees at 8 bases. V dropped 6 bases and J dropped 6; count of bases not matched to a gene: 10. Germline V gives CDR1 MDHEN, CDR2 SYDVKM. The CDR3 runs to 14 residues. The CDR3 DNA sequence: TGTGCCAGCAGAAACACCGACAGGGGTGGCGAGCAGTACTTC. Translated: CASRNTDRGGEQYF.